These 29 T cell receptor beta chains came from one sample sequenced in a study of cytomegalovirus exposure and HLA in healthy donors. Primers: 60 Vbeta forward and 13 Jbeta reverse. Produced via immunoSEQ multiplex PCR; TCRdb's table is partial and in-frame only. The table has 200,000 or so clones, around 83% seen once. Sequencing was done on a sample of PBMCs. These receptors were obtained from a woman aged 18-35 years in good health and CMV-seronegative.

This chain joins TRBV28 and TRBJ2-3; 9 bases match TRBD1. V shed 2 bases, J shed 4 bases, and the junction held 4 bases outside the gene matches. The germline CDR1 and CDR2 sequences are MDHEN and SYDVKM. This CDR3 has 15 amino acids. Here the CDR3 DNA reads TGTGCCAGCAGTTTAGGGACAGGGATGTCAGATACGCAGTATTTT. Amino acid sequence: CASSLGTGMSDTQYF.

This chain joins TRBV9 and TRBJ1-5; TRBD1 might be the D (5 bases). CDR3 length: 15 residues. V was cut by 3 bases and J by 0 bases, with 10 bases left in between. The V gene's germline CDR1 is SGDLS and CDR2 YYNGEE. The CDR3 loop reads CASSATGHSNQPQHF. CDR3 DNA sequence: TGTGCCAGCAGCGCCACAGGACATAGCAATCAGCCCCAGCATTTT.

The count of this clone is one. This sequence joins TRBV11-3 and TRBJ2-3; TRBD2 might be the D (6 bases). The CDR3 length is 18 residues. V shed 2 bases and J shed 1 base, with 19 bases lying between them. CDR1 SGHNT and CDR2 YENEEA come from the germline V gene. The CDR3 nucleotides read TGTGCCAGCAGCTTAAAGGCGGGGCGATTTTCCGGCACAGATACGCAGTATTTT. Translated, it gives CASSLKAGRFSGTDTQYF. Drawing the rest from reference TRBV11-3 and TRBJ2-3, the complete variable domain is EAGVVQSPRYKIIEKKQPVAFWCNPISGHNTLYWYLQNLGQGPELLIRYENEEAVDDSQLPKDRFSAERLKGVDSTLKIQPAELGDSAVYLCASSLKAGRFSGTDTQYFGPGTRLTVL.

The CDR3 is CASGLPWTAYYGYTF. In DNA, the CDR3 is TGTGCTAGTGGTTTGCCCTGGACAGCTTACTATGGCTACACCTTC. The chain has TRBV12-5 and TRBJ1-2, with a possible D match to TRBD1 (6 bases). Per germline, CDR1 LGHNT and CDR2 FRNRAP. V lost 2 bases, J lost 3 bases, and 13 bases lay in between. The CDR3 has 15 amino acids. The whole variable domain, filled in from reference TRBV12-5 and TRBJ1-2, reads DARVTQTPRHKVTEMGQEVTMRCQPILGHNTVFWYRQTMMQGLELLAYFRNRAPLDDSGMPKDRFSAEMPDATLATLKIQPSEPRDSAVYFCASGLPWTAYYGYTFGSGTRLTVV.

This chain joins TRBV6-1 and TRBJ2-1, with a possible D match to TRBD1 (6 bases). From germline, CDR1 is MNHNS and CDR2 SASEGT. CDR3 length: 17 residues. V lost 4 bases to trimming and J lost 2 bases, with 18 bases between them. CDR3 bases: TGTGCCAGCAGTGTCTCGTCGCGACAGGTGGCCTACAATGAGCAGTTCTTC. This codes for CASSVSSRQVAYNEQFF.

This clone has more than one count but fewer than ten. The chain carries TRBV10-2 and TRBJ1-2, with 7 bases that match TRBD1. The CDR3 is made up of 13 amino acids. Germline V gives CDR1 WSHSY, CDR2 SAAADI. Trimming removed 6 bases from V and 4 bases from J; junction bases left unmatched: 5. For the CDR3, the DNA is TGCGCCAGCAGCACAGGACAGGTCTATGGCTACACCTTC. As protein: CASSTGQVYGYTF.

There are a few counts of this clone. This sequence joins TRBV27 and TRBJ2-7, with D maybe TRBD2 (6 bases). CDR3 length equals 13 residues. V was cut by 6 bases and J by 2 bases, with 11 bases left in between. CDR1 MNHEY and CDR2 SMNVEV come from the germline V gene (reference sequence). As DNA, the CDR3 is TGTGCCAGCAGCCTGGGACTTGCCTACGAGCAGTACTTC. As protein: CASSLGLAYEQYF.

Only one count was recorded for this clone. The CDR3 region has the DNA TGTGCCAGCAGTTTCGTAGTCGGGGGGGCCGGGAACATTCAGTACTTC. Its protein product is CASSFVVGGAGNIQYF. The chain employs TRBV28 and TRBJ2-4; TRBD2 aligns across 8 bases. The germline V gene encodes CDR1 MDHEN and CDR2 SYDVKM. Unmatched junction bases numbered 11, after V lost 3 bases and J lost 7 bases. The CDR3 runs to 16 residues.

This clone occurred a few times. This chain connects TRBV6-5 to TRBJ1-5; weak D call: TRBD1 (6 bases). Germline V gene sequence: CDR1 MNHEY, CDR2 SVGAGI. The V end was cut by 5 bases, the J end by 2 bases, with 13 bases between. The CDR3 is made up of 15 amino acids. The CDR3 nucleotides are TGTGCCAGCAGTCCGGACAGAGCCCGCAATCAGCCCCAGCATTTT. Its translation is CASSPDRARNQPQHF.

This clone was seen a few times. V and J are TRBV19 and TRBJ1-5; 7 bases align to TRBD1. Germline CDR1 reads LNHDA; CDR2 reads SQIVND (reference sequence). The CDR3 is 14 amino acids. J gave up 6 bases and V 4 bases, and 6 bases lay outside the gene matches. Here the CDR3 DNA reads TGTGCCAGTAGTAGAGAACAGGGGACTCAGCCCCAGCATTTT. Translation gives CASSREQGTQPQHF.

This clone was seen a single time. The chain recombines TRBV27 with TRBJ1-1; 7 bases match TRBD1. The CDR3 totals 14 residues. V was pared by 6 bases and J by 5 bases, with 9 bases of the junction left unmatched. In germline, CDR1 is MNHEY, CDR2 SMNVEV (reference sequence). The CDR3 region is CASRTDRAGTEAFF. In DNA, the CDR3 is TGTGCCAGCAGGACCGACAGGGCAGGGACTGAAGCTTTCTTT.

The V gene is TRBV6-5, the J gene TRBJ1-5; no definite D call. CDR1 and CDR2 (germline): MNHEY, SVGAGI. The CDR3 is 13 residues long. The V and J ends lost 6 bases and 4 bases respectively, with 10 bases between them. The CDR3 nucleotides are TGTGCCAGCAGGTATGACGGGAATCAGCCCCAGCATTTT. It codes for CASRYDGNQPQHF.

DNA for the CDR3: TGTGCCAGCAGCCGTACTAGCTCCGGGGTAAGCTCCTACGAGCAGTACTTC. Encoded protein: CASSRTSSGVSSYEQYF. The rearrangement joins TRBV7-6 to TRBJ2-7, with D maybe TRBD2 (6 bases). This CDR3 is 17 amino acids long. V was pared by 5 bases and J by 0 bases, with 20 bases between. The V gene's germline CDR1 is SGHVS and CDR2 FNYEAQ. Full variable domain (remainder filled in from reference TRBV7-6 and TRBJ2-7): GAGVSQSPRYKVTKRGQDVALRCDPISGHVSLYWYRQALGQGPEFLTYFNYEAQQDKSGLPNDRFSAERPEGSISTLTIQRTEQRDSAMYRCASSRTSSGVSSYEQYFGPGTRLTVT.

The V call is TRBV2, the J call TRBJ2-4; the D is unclear. CDR3 length: 15 residues. V was pared by 6 bases and J by 3 bases, with 15 bases between. Per the germline V gene, CDR1 is SNHLY and CDR2 is FYNNEI. In nucleotides, the CDR3 is TGTGCCAGCAGCCCGCGAACAGATTTCAAAAACATTCAGTACTTC. Residues: CASSPRTDFKNIQYF.

This clone appeared once. V usage is TRBV29-1 and J usage is TRBJ2-1; D might be TRBD2 (5 bases). Germline assignment: CDR1 SQVTM and CDR2 ANQGSEA. The CDR3 has 13 amino acids. V lost 8 bases and J lost 7, with 18 bases in between. CDR3 in DNA: TGCAGCTCCCGTCCCGGAGGCCAGAATGAGCAGTTCTTC. Translation: CSSRPGGQNEQFF.

The chain uses TRBV5-1 and TRBJ2-5; the match to TRBD1 covers 10 bases. The DNA end is a closer match to TRBJ2-7, so the J assignment may be wrong. Germline V lookup: CDR1 SGHRS, CDR2 YFSETQ. The CDR3 has 16 residues. CDR3 DNA: TGCGCCAGCAGCCCGGGACAGGGGTCGATTTCCTACGAGCAGTACTTC. This translates into CASSPGQGSISYEQYF.

The chain uses TRBV2 and TRBJ2-3; possibly TRBD2 for D (5 bases). Trimming removed 4 bases at V and 1 base at J, with 15 bases between. CDR1 is SNHLY and CDR2 is FYNNEI in the germline V gene. The CDR3 covers 16 residues. CDR3 sequence reads: CASSGFGVGGTDTQYF. DNA for the CDR3: TGTGCCAGCAGTGGATTCGGGGTGGGAGGCACAGATACGCAGTATTTT. Combining the CDR3 with reference TRBV2 and TRBJ2-3 gives the whole variable domain EPEVTQTPSHQVTQMGQEVILRCVPISNHLYFYWYRQILGQKVEFLVSFYNNEISEKSEIFDDQFSVERPDGSNFTLKIRSTKLEDSAMYFCASSGFGVGGTDTQYFGPGTRLTVL.

This chain uses TRBV27 with TRBJ2-1; TRBD2 aligns across 8 bases. V was clipped by 1 base and J by 4 bases; unmatched bases: 3. This CDR3 is 15 amino acids long. CDR1 is MNHEY, CDR2 SMNVEV, per germline (reference sequence). CDR3 coding DNA: TGTGCCAGCAGTTTATTAGCGGGGCCATACAATGAGCAGTTCTTC. Its protein is CASSLLAGPYNEQFF.

The genes are TRBV7-9 and TRBJ2-1; 8 nucleotides line up with TRBD2. Trimming removed 3 bases from V and 5 bases from J; junction bases left unmatched: 9. This CDR3 is built from 16 residues. The germline V gene encodes CDR1 SEHNR and CDR2 FQNEAQ (reference sequence). The CDR3 region is CASSFTSGGADNEQFF. DNA of the CDR3: TGTGCCAGCAGCTTTACGAGCGGGGGAGCTGACAATGAGCAGTTCTTC.

As concerns this clone: The same CDR3 arises from other DNA sequences in this sample as well. V is TRBV6-5 and J is TRBJ2-7; 8 positions agree with TRBD1. Germline CDR1 and CDR2: MNHEY and SVGAGI. This CDR3 is built from 14 residues. Trimming took 3 bases from V and 4 from J; bases not matched to a gene: 5. The CDR3 DNA follows: TGTGCCAGCAGTTATGGACAGGGTGCGTACGAGCAGTACTTC. This translates into CASSYGQGAYEQYF.

The chain combines TRBV9 with TRBJ2-5; D call uncertain. Germline values: CDR1 SGDLS, CDR2 YYNGEE. V shed 0 bases and J shed 2 bases, with 8 bases lying between them. The CDR3 consists of 14 residues. The CDR3 sequence is CASSVGAEQETQYF. Written as DNA, the CDR3 is TGTGCCAGCAGCGTAGGGGCCGAACAAGAGACCCAGTACTTC.

The chain couples TRBV5-1 to TRBJ2-2; 10 nucleotides line up with TRBD2. The J segment lost 7 bases and the V segment lost 0 bases, leaving 12 bases of the junction unmatched. Germline CDR1 SGHRS, CDR2 YFSETQ. This CDR3 comprises 18 residues. The chain's CDR3 is CASSLDPSGRAQVGELFF. CDR3 coding DNA: TGCGCCAGCAGCTTGGACCCCAGCGGGAGGGCCCAGGTCGGGGAGCTGTTTTTT.

As regards this clone: Germline and junction disagree at one end, which may indicate a read error. The genes are TRBV5-4 and TRBJ2-7; possibly TRBD2 for D (5 bases). The CDR3 covers 13 residues. CDR1 is SGHNT and CDR2 is YYREEE in the germline V gene (reference sequence). The CDR3 spells CASSLDEEDLTDF. The CDR3 DNA sequence: TGTGCCAGCAGCTTGGACGAGGAGGATCTTACGGACTTC.

V and J are TRBV28 and TRBJ2-1; D not resolved. Germline assignment: CDR1 MDHEN and CDR2 SYDVKM. V was shortened by 2 bases and J by 8 bases, with 13 bases between the two germline ends. This CDR3 has 14 residues. DNA for the CDR3: TGTGCCAGCAGTTTAGGGCAGGTATTCGATGAGCAGTTCTTC. As protein: CASSLGQVFDEQFF.

The J gene is TRBJ2-1, the V gene TRBV25-1; a possible D gene is TRBD2 (6 bases). The CDR3 has 18 residues. The V gene lost 1 base and the J gene lost 0 bases, with 16 bases spanning the gap. Germline lookup yields CDR1 MGHDK and CDR2 SYGVNS. The CDR3 DNA reads as TGTGCCAGCAGTGAATGGCAAGCGGGCTTCCCCTCCTACAATGAGCAGTTCTTC. As protein: CASSEWQAGFPSYNEQFF.

This chain links TRBV2 with TRBJ1-2, with a weak D call TRBD1 (5 bases). The CDR3 runs 13 residues. Per the germline V gene, CDR1 is SNHLY and CDR2 is FYNNEI. V lost 6 bases and J 4 bases, leaving 12 bases between the germline ends. Here the CDR3 DNA reads TGTGCCAGCAGCGCCGATCAGGGCTATGGCTACACCTTC. It specifies CASSADQGYGYTF.

This chain uses TRBV10-1 with TRBJ2-7, with D possibly matching TRBD2 (5 bases). The CDR3 loop spans 14 amino acids. Trimming stripped 3 bases from V and 2 bases from J, with 11 bases between. In germline, CDR1 is WNHNN, CDR2 SYGVQD (reference sequence). The CDR3 protein is CASSEPGRTYEQYF. The CDR3 region has the DNA TGCGCCAGCAGTGAACCGGGAAGAACCTACGAGCAGTACTTC.

The chain uses TRBV6-1 and TRBJ1-5; D is perhaps TRBD1 (6 bases). Germline CDR1 reads MNHNS; CDR2 reads SASEGT. The CDR3 runs to 19 residues. Trimming stripped 2 bases from V and 5 bases from J, with 25 bases between. The CDR3 region has the DNA TGTGCCAGCAGTGAATCCCCGGACAGCCCAACTACCCTTCATCAGCCCCAGCATTTT. As protein: CASSESPDSPTTLHQPQHF.

The chain employs TRBV7-2 and TRBJ2-3; possible D gene TRBD2, 6 bases. V was trimmed by 7 bases and J by 2 bases, leaving 13 bases between them. This CDR3 spans 14 amino acids. Germline V gene data show CDR1 as SGHTA and CDR2 as FQGNSA. The CDR3 spells CASTTGVFTDTQYF. CDR3 DNA sequence: TGTGCCAGCACTACGGGGGTATTCACAGATACGCAGTATTTT.